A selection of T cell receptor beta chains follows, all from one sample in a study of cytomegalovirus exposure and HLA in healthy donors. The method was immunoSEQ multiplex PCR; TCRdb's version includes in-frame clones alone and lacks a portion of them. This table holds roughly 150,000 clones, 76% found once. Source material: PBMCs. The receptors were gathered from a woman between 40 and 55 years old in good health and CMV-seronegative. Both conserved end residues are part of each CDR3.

CDR3 protein: CSVVGGVNTEAFF
J gene: TRBJ1-1
V gene: TRBV29-1

CDR3 protein: CASSLGLGASYNEQFF
J gene: TRBJ2-1
V gene: TRBV7-9

CDR3 protein: CASSLWGGINEQFF
J gene: TRBJ2-1
V gene: TRBV2

CDR3 protein: CASSQNINTGELFF
J gene: TRBJ2-2
V gene: TRBV14

CDR3 protein: CASRLTGAPNEKLFF
J gene: TRBJ1-4
V gene: TRBV6-4

CDR3 protein: CASRTLGTGANYGYTF
J gene: TRBJ1-2
V gene: TRBV27

CDR3 protein: CASSAGHLREQYF
J gene: TRBJ2-7
V gene: TRBV6-1

CDR3 protein: CASSLSPQGRGAPAGIFEQYF
J gene: TRBJ2-7
V gene: TRBV28

CDR3 protein: CASRVEAAGYGYTF
J gene: TRBJ1-2
V gene: TRBV5-5

CDR3 protein: CASSKGLAGIQETQYF
J gene: TRBJ2-5
V gene: TRBV2

CDR3 protein: CASSTGTVYNEQFF
J gene: TRBJ2-1
V gene: TRBV5-1

CDR3 protein: CSAEGTDRGSGEQYF
J gene: TRBJ2-7
V gene: TRBV29-1

CDR3 protein: CSVVLKTKYTEAFF
J gene: TRBJ1-1
V gene: TRBV29-1

CDR3 protein: CASSLSGATNEKLFF
J gene: TRBJ1-4
V gene: TRBV28

CDR3 protein: CASSYPGGAEAFF
J gene: TRBJ1-1
V gene: TRBV6-5

CDR3 protein: CASSESGGAGSQPQHF
J gene: TRBJ1-5
V gene: TRBV6-4

CDR3 protein: CASTMGFPGLEAFF
J gene: TRBJ1-1
V gene: TRBV19

CDR3 protein: CAISETGHNQPQHF
J gene: TRBJ1-5
V gene: TRBV10-3

CDR3 protein: CASSEALRGENEQFF
J gene: TRBJ2-1
V gene: TRBV6-1

CDR3 protein: CASSVGQGADTIYF
J gene: TRBJ1-3
V gene: TRBV5-1

CDR3 protein: CASHFQDTTNEKLFF
J gene: TRBJ1-4
V gene: TRBV2

CDR3 protein: CASSIGFGEWRYGYTF
J gene: TRBJ1-2
V gene: TRBV19

CDR3 protein: CATSRSSTGQGKRGYNEQFF
J gene: TRBJ2-1
V gene: TRBV15

CDR3 protein: CASSPGGSSYEQYF
J gene: TRBJ2-7
V gene: TRBV5-4

CDR3 protein: CATAYPGGNTEAFF
J gene: TRBJ1-1
V gene: TRBV28

CDR3 protein: CASSFPYGYTF
J gene: TRBJ1-2
V gene: TRBV6-6

CDR3 protein: CASSQEVLLAGNEQFF
J gene: TRBJ2-1
V gene: TRBV14